The entry that follows covers one TCR beta chain sequence. Its specificity is not known. The sample contains more than one DNA sequence encoding this CDR3. This CDR3 comprises 14 residues. With 7 bases removed from V and 4 bases from J, the gap between germline ends came to 14 bases. CDR1 and CDR2 from the germline V gene are MDHEN and SYDVKM. Primers included in the PCR were 60 Vbeta and 13 Jbeta primers. The repertoire was sequenced with immunoSEQ multiplex PCR; TCRdb's copy has only in-frame clones and lacks some. The profile shows about 140,000 clones, around 80% of them singletons. This sample stems from a study of cytomegalovirus exposure and HLA in healthy donors. Findings and limits, study-wide: Within an earlier analysis, most TCR beta V segments proved productive either about 87% or about 30% of the time.

The V call is TRBV28, the J call TRBJ1-5; D may be TRBD1 (6 bases). This sequence was found in a woman between 35 and 50 years old in good health and CMV-seronegative. What was sequenced was PBMCs. The CDR3 region is CASTTGNRNQPQHF. As DNA, the CDR3 is TGTGCCAGCACAACAGGGAATAGAAATCAGCCCCAGCATTTT. Full variable domain (rest looked up from reference TRBV28 and TRBJ1-5): DVKVTQSSRYLVKRTGEKVFLECVQDMDHENMFWYRQDPGLGLRLIYFSYDVKMKEKGDIPEGYSVSREKKERFSLILESASTNQTSMYLCASTTGNRNQPQHFGDGTRLSIL.